The source of this TCR beta chain is a study of OX40 agonist ivuxolimab in advanced cancers. Measured with immunoSEQ multiplex PCR; TCRdb has only the in-frame clones, and not every one. The sample has about 62,000 clones, roughly 78% seen once; the top ten hold approximately 10%. Whole-study results and caveats: Clonal expansion in partial responders at 0.1-3.0 mg/kg ranked among the lowest.

The CDR3 loop spans 15 amino acids. J lost 2 bases, V lost 7 bases, and 7 bases had no gene match. Germline loops: CDR1 ENHRY, CDR2 SYGVKD. In the case of this clone: No antigen is known for it.

The origin of this receptor is an adult with an advanced solid tumor such as melanoma, head and neck, liver or kidney cancer. Sequences were derived from CD4+ or CD8+ T cells sorted from blood, sampled in a trial of the OX40 agonist ivuxolimab. The chain has TRBV10-3 and TRBJ2-3, with TRBD2 matching over 9 bases. The CDR3 sequence: CAIKRLADYTDTQYF. The CDR3 bases are TGTGCCATCAAAAGACTAGCGGATTACACAGATACGCAGTATTTT.